This entry lists 20 T cell receptor beta chains sequenced from one sample in a study of cytomegalovirus exposure and HLA in healthy donors. PCR primers comprised 60 Vbeta and 13 Jbeta primers. Some clones are missing from TCRdb's copy, which holds only in-frame ones; the method was immunoSEQ multiplex PCR. The table records 150,000 to 200,000 clones, about three quarters of them present only once. Sequenced sample: PBMCs. The receptors were sampled from a woman aged 45-65 years in good health and CMV-seropositive.

The chain is built from TRBV19 and TRBJ1-2; the D gene is possibly TRBD1 (6 bases). This CDR3 comprises 13 residues. Germline V CDR1 and CDR2: LNHDA, SQIVND (reference sequence). The V end lost 4 bases, the J end lost 5 bases, and 11 bases lay between the germline ends. The CDR3 DNA is TGTGCCAGTAGTACGAACAGGGTTTATGGCTACACCTTC. Amino acids: CASSTNRVYGYTF.

CDR3 nucleotide sequence: TGTGCCAGCAGCAGAGGGACAGGGTATGAATCCGGGGAGCTGTTTTTT. As protein: CASSRGTGYESGELFF. The chain employs TRBV21-1 and TRBJ2-2; the table's D call of TRBD1 was not tested on the DNA. TRBV21-1 is listed as a pseudogene. This CDR3 has 16 amino acids.

V and J are TRBV5-1 and TRBJ2-2; 7 positions agree with TRBD1. The trim removed 3 bases at V and 3 bases at J, leaving 5 bases unmatched. CDR3 size: 15 residues. Germline CDR1 and CDR2: SGHRS and YFSETQ. CDR3 sequence (DNA): TGCGCCAGCAGCTCGACTCAGGGGGACACCGGGGAGCTGTTTTTT. The encoded protein is CASSSTQGDTGELFF.

The chain employs TRBV6-6 and TRBJ1-1; 7 nucleotides align to TRBD1. Germline trimming cut 2 bases from V and 7 bases from J; bases unmatched to any gene: 1. The CDR3 loop spans 12 amino acids. The germline CDR1 and CDR2 sequences are MNHNY and SVGAGI (reference sequence). CDR3 DNA: TGTGCCAGCAGTTACCGGACAGGTGAAGCTTTCTTT. It is translated as CASSYRTGEAFF.

On this clone: Germline is not matched at one junction end, which may reflect a read error. The chain carries TRBV5-1 and TRBJ2-7; 8 bases fit TRBD1. The CDR3 consists of 14 residues. Germline V gene sequence: CDR1 SGHRS, CDR2 YFSETQ. The CDR3: CASSLGDRSYGQYF. The CDR3, as DNA: TGCGCCAGCAGCTTGGGGGACAGGTCCTACGGGCAGTACTTC.

The genes are TRBV9 and TRBJ1-5; a weak D match, TRBD1 (6 bases). Germline V gene data show CDR1 as SGDLS and CDR2 as YYNGEE. The CDR3 is 15 amino acids. The germline V and J ends were trimmed by 3 bases and 3 bases, with 13 bases remaining between them. This CDR3 reads CASSAGGLINQPQHF. The DNA for the CDR3 is TGTGCCAGCAGCGCCGGGGGGCTAATCAATCAGCCCCAGCATTTT.

J is TRBJ2-3 and V is TRBV4-2; possibly TRBD2 for D (5 bases). Germline V gives CDR1 LGHNA, CDR2 YNFKEQ. The V end was cut by 0 bases, the J end by 2 bases, with 15 bases between. This CDR3 is 17 amino acids long. The chain's CDR3 is CASSQEVPRAPTDTQYF. CDR3 DNA sequence: TGTGCCAGCAGCCAAGAGGTTCCGCGGGCCCCCACAGATACGCAGTATTTT.

CDR3 loop: CASSVSAGGYEQYF. The CDR3 DNA reads TGTGCCAGCAGCGTATCCGCAGGGGGCTACGAGCAGTACTTC. This chain links TRBV9 with TRBJ2-7, with TRBD1 matching 7 bases. The CDR3 totals 14 residues. Germline CDR1 reads SGDLS; CDR2 reads YYNGEE. Trimming cost V 1 base and J 3 bases; bases outside gene matches: 4.

V and J are TRBV9 and TRBJ1-3; D gene uncertain. V lost 0 bases and J 0 bases, leaving 10 bases between the germline ends. The V gene's germline CDR1 is SGDLS and CDR2 YYNGEE. The CDR3 is made up of 16 amino acids. Here the CDR3 DNA reads TGTGCCAGCAGCGTAGGTGCAGGTACCTCTGGAAACACCATATATTTT. Translation: CASSVGAGTSGNTIYF.

The rearrangement uses TRBV27 and TRBJ1-2, with 7 bases matching TRBD1. The germline V gene has CDR1 MNHEY and CDR2 SMNVEV (reference sequence). The length of the CDR3 is 13 residues. V was clipped by 2 bases and J by 5 bases; unmatched bases: 2. CDR3 nucleotides: TGTGCCAGCAGTTTACAGGGGGGATATGGCTACACCTTC. This translates into CASSLQGGYGYTF.

The J gene is TRBJ1-2, the V gene TRBV6-5; 8 bases line up with TRBD1. V dropped 6 bases and J dropped 4; count of bases not matched to a gene: 7. The CDR3 has 14 residues. Germline V gene sequence: CDR1 MNHEY, CDR2 SVGAGI. The CDR3 DNA reads as TGTGCCAGCAGACCAGGGGGCCCATCCTATGGCTACACCTTC. Protein product: CASRPGGPSYGYTF.

The chain joins TRBV5-8 to TRBJ1-4; 8 bases map to TRBD1. The V gene's germline CDR1 is SGHTS and CDR2 YDEGEE. The CDR3 totals 13 residues. The V gene end was trimmed by 7 bases and the J gene end by 6 bases; junction bases not matched to a gene: 5. The CDR3 protein is CASPGTGYEKLFF. DNA for the CDR3: TGTGCCAGCCCCGGGACAGGCTATGAAAAACTGTTTTTT.

This clone was picked up a small number of times. This chain connects TRBV4-1 to TRBJ1-2; maybe TRBD1 (6 bases). CDR1 is MGHRA and CDR2 is YSYEKL in the germline V gene. The CDR3 spans 14 residues. V gave up 2 bases and J gave up 2 bases, with 9 bases separating them. This chain's CDR3 is CASSQTGSNYGYTF. CDR3 sequence (DNA): TGCGCCAGCAGCCAAACAGGGTCCAACTATGGCTACACCTTC.

The chain joins TRBV4-3 to TRBJ2-7; TRBD1 matches at 7 bases. V gave up 4 bases and J gave up 4 bases; unmatched junction bases: 4. Germline V gene sequence: CDR1 LGHNA, CDR2 YSLEER. CDR3 length equals 13 residues. This CDR3 reads CASSLGTEYEQYF. The CDR3 bases are TGCGCCAGCAGCCTGGGGACAGAATACGAGCAGTACTTC.

CDR3 loop: CASSPTRDRVDGYTF. CDR3 bases: TGTGCCAGCTCACCCACAAGGGACAGGGTGGATGGCTACACCTTC. The V call is TRBV18, the J call TRBJ1-2, with 9 bases fitting TRBD1. This CDR3 has 15 residues. J was trimmed by 6 bases and V by 3 bases; bases with no gene match: 8. Germline CDR1 reads KGHSH; CDR2 reads LQKENI. Using reference TRBV18 and TRBJ1-2 for the parts outside the CDR3, the full variable domain is NAGVMQNPRHLVRRRGQEARLRCSPMKGHSHVYWYRQLPEEGLKFMVYLQKENIIDESGMPKERFSAEFPKEGPSILRIQQVVRGDSAAYFCASSPTRDRVDGYTFGSGTRLTVV.

CDR3 region: CASSPGGSHGYTF. The CDR3 DNA reads TGTGCCAGCTCACCGGGGGGGTCCCATGGCTACACCTTC. This chain joins TRBV18 and TRBJ1-2, with D perhaps TRBD1 (5 bases). The CDR3 loop spans 13 amino acids. The V and J ends lost 3 bases and 6 bases respectively, with 11 bases between them. Germline assignment: CDR1 KGHSH and CDR2 LQKENI. The whole variable domain, remainder taken from reference TRBV18 and TRBJ1-2, is NAGVMQNPRHLVRRRGQEARLRCSPMKGHSHVYWYRQLPEEGLKFMVYLQKENIIDESGMPKERFSAEFPKEGPSILRIQQVVRGDSAAYFCASSPGGSHGYTFGSGTRLTVV.

The rearrangement joins TRBV5-1 to TRBJ2-7; 8 bases align to TRBD1. In germline, CDR1 is SGHRS, CDR2 YFSETQ. Trimming at V came to 5 bases and at J to 2 bases, leaving 3 bases not matched to a gene. The CDR3 runs 13 residues. The CDR3 DNA is TGCGCCAGCAGGGGGACAGGTACCTACGAGCAGTACTTC. Protein sequence: CASRGTGTYEQYF.

The V gene is TRBV27, the J gene TRBJ2-7, with 8 bases matching TRBD2. The CDR3 covers 15 residues. The junction had 8 bases not matched to a gene; V was cut back by 2 bases and J by 5 bases. Germline V gene sequence: CDR1 MNHEY, CDR2 SMNVEV (reference sequence). The CDR3 reads CASSLNGGAGNEQYF. The CDR3 DNA follows: TGTGCCAGCAGTTTAAACGGGGGGGCTGGGAACGAGCAGTACTTC.

V gene TRBV11-2 combines with J gene TRBJ2-7; 11 nucleotides line up with TRBD1. The V gene end was trimmed by 1 base and the J gene end by 5 bases; junction bases not matched to a gene: 7. This CDR3 region has 16 residues. Per the germline V gene, CDR1 is SGHAT and CDR2 is FQNNGV. The CDR3 reads CASSLASGTGGHEQYF. As DNA, the CDR3 is TGTGCCAGCAGCTTAGCCTCCGGGACAGGGGGTCACGAGCAGTACTTC.

The chain has TRBV28 and TRBJ1-1; 7 bases are shared with TRBD1. V was pared by 6 bases and J by 0 bases, with 4 bases of the junction left unmatched. Germline CDR1 is MDHEN and CDR2 is SYDVKM. This CDR3 contains 14 residues. DNA for the CDR3: TGTGCCAGCAGACCGGGACAGATGAACACTGAAGCTTTCTTT. It yields the protein CASRPGQMNTEAFF.